This T cell receptor (beta chain) was sequenced in a study of neoadjuvant anti-PD-1 for oral cavity cancer. Trimming cost V 0 bases and J 5 bases, with 11 bases left between them. CDR3 length: 13 amino acids. Germline V lookup: CDR1 GTSNPN, CDR2 SVGIG (reference sequence). Time point indicated: after neoadjuvant nivolumab, at surgical resection. Sequencing was performed with immunoSEQ multiplex PCR; in TCRdb, only in-frame clones are kept and a portion is missing. Among about 42,000 clones, approximately 80% were seen once, and the ten largest hold 4% to 5.5%. The rearrangement uses TRBV30 and TRBJ2-7; unclear D gene. Specimen: PBMCs, collected after nivolumab (anti-PD-1) treatment. This sequence was found in a person between 40 and 85 years old with oral cavity squamous cell carcinoma. The CDR3, as DNA: TGTGCCTGGAGTGTACGACCAGTGAACGAGCAGTACTTC. Translated, it gives CAWSVRPVNEQYF.